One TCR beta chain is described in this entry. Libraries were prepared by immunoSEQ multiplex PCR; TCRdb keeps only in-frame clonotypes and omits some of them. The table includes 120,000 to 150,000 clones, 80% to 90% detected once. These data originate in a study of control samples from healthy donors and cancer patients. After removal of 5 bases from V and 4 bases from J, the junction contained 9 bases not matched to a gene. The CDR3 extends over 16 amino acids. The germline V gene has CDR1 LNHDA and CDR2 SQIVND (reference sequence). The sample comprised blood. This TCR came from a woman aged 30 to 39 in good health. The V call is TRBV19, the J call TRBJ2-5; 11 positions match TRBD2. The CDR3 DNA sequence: TGTGCCAGTAGTGGGGGACTAGCGGTGCGAGGAGAGACCCAGTACTTC. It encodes CASSGGLAVRGETQYF.